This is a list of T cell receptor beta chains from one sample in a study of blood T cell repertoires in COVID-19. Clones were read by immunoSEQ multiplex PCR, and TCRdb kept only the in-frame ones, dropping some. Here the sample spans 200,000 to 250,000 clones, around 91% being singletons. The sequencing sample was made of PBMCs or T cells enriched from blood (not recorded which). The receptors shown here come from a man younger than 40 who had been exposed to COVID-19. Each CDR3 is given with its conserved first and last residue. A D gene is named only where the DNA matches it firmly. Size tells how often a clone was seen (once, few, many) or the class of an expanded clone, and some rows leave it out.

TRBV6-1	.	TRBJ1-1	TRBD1	TGTGCCAGCAGTGAACAGGGGGGCGTCACTGAAGCTTTCTTT	CASSEQGGVTEAFF
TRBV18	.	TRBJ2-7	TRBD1	TGTGCCAGCTCACTGGGACAGGGGGATAACGAGCAGTACTTC	CASSLGQGDNEQYF
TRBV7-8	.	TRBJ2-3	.	TGTGCCAGCAGCCCCGACAGATGGAGCCCAGATACGCAGTATTTT	CASSPDRWSPDTQYF
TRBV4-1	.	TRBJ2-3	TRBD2	TGCGCCAGCAGCCAAGGGACTAGTCAATCCGATACGCAGTATTTT	CASSQGTSQSDTQYF
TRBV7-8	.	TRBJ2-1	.	TGTGCCAGCAGCCTTCCTCCTAGTGAGCAGTTCTTC	CASSLPPSEQFF
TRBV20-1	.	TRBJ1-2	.	TGCAGTGCTAGAGGGGAGGGTGGCTACACCTTC	CSARGEGGYTF
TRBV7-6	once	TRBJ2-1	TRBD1	TGTGCCAGCAGCCCTGAGGGGGGACAGGGGGCAAAGGAGCAGTTCTTC	CASSPEGGQGAKEQFF
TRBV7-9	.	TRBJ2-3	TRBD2	TGTGCCAGCAGCTCTAGCGGGGGGTTCCTCACAGATACGCAGTATTTT	CASSSSGGFLTDTQYF
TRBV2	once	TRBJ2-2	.	TGTGCCAGCAACTACAGGTGGGACACCGGGGAGCTGTTTTTT	CASNYRWDTGELFF
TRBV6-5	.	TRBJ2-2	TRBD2	TGTGCCAGCCGGACTAGCTGGACCGGGGAGCTGTTTTTT	CASRTSWTGELFF
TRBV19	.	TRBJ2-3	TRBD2	TGTGCCAGTAGTATAGATCTCATTAGCGGGGGTAGCACAGATACGCAGTATTTT	CASSIDLISGGSTDTQYF
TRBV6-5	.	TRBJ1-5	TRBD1	TGTGCCAGCACCTGGACAGGGGAAAATCAGCCCCAGCATTTT	CASTWTGENQPQHF
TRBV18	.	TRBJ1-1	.	TGTGCCAGCTGCCTGAGGCCCGGTGAACGTAACACTGAAGCTTTCTTT	CASCLRPGERNTEAFF
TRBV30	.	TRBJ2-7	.	TGTGCCTGGAGTCCCGAGGACGAGCAGTACTTC	CAWSPEDEQYF
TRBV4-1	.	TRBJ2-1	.	TGCGCCAGCAGCCAAGTAGTTTCTGAAACTGAGCAGTTCTTC	CASSQVVSETEQFF
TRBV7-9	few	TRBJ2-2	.	TGTGCCAGCAGCTTATATCAGGCCACCGGGGAGCTGTTTTTT	CASSLYQATGELFF
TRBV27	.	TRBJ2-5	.	TGTGCCAGCAGTTCCGACAGGCAAGAGACCCAGTACTTC	CASSSDRQETQYF
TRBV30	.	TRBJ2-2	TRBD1	TGTGCCTGGAGAGCCGGGACAGGGGGCTCCGGGGAGCTGTTTTTT	CAWRAGTGGSGELFF
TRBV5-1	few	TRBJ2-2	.	TGCGCCAGCAGCTTGCACGGGGAGCTGTTTTTT	CASSLHGELFF
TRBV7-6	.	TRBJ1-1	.	TGTGCCAGCAGCTCGACCCTAGGGGGAGCCACTGAAGCTTTCTTT	CASSSTLGGATEAFF
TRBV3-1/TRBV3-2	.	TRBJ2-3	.	TGTGCCAGCAGCCAAGCCCAAGATACGCAGTATTTT	CASSQAQDTQYF
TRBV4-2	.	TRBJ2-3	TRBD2	TGTGCCAGCAGCCAACTAGCGGGGGGAGGTGATACGCAGTATTTT	CASSQLAGGGDTQYF
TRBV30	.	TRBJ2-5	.	TGTGCCTGGAGTGTTTACCAGGGCGGGACCCAGTACTTC	CAWSVYQGGTQYF
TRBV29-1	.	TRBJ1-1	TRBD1	TGCAGCGTTGCTGACAGGGCCTATGAAGCTTTCTTT	CSVADRAYEAFF